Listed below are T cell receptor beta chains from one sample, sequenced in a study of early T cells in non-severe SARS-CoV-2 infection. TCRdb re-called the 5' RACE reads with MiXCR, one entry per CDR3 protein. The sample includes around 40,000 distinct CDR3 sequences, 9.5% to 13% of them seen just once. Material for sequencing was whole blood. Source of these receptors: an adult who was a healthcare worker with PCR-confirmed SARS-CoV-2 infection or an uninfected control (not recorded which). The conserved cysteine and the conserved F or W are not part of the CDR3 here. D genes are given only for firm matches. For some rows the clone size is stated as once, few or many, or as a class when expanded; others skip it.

cdr3_aa: ASSRFTYEQY
v_call: TRBV6-2/TRBV6-3
d_call: NA
j_call: TRBJ2-7
clone_size: many

cdr3_aa: ASSLVYSPLS
v_call: TRBV7-2
d_call: NA
j_call: TRBJ1-2
clone_size: few

cdr3_aa: ATSALAGYSESTGELF
v_call: TRBV24-1
d_call: TRBD2
j_call: TRBJ2-2
clone_size: many

cdr3_aa: ASSLDLAGQPQH
v_call: TRBV7-8
d_call: NA
j_call: TRBJ1-5
clone_size: few

cdr3_aa: ATSRLGQGQLF
v_call: TRBV15
d_call: TRBD1
j_call: TRBJ1-4
clone_size: few

cdr3_aa: ASSVTGVDIQY
v_call: TRBV18
d_call: TRBD1
j_call: TRBJ2-4
clone_size: many

cdr3_aa: ASSPRESTQPQH
v_call: TRBV7-2
d_call: NA
j_call: TRBJ1-5
clone_size: NA

cdr3_aa: ASSIGAYSNQPQH
v_call: TRBV7-8
d_call: NA
j_call: TRBJ1-5
clone_size: many

cdr3_aa: ASRMGAYEQY
v_call: TRBV19
d_call: NA
j_call: TRBJ2-7
clone_size: NA

cdr3_aa: ASSQDSSGSYEQY
v_call: TRBV3-1
d_call: TRBD2
j_call: TRBJ2-7
clone_size: NA

cdr3_aa: ASSNRDSLSYEQY
v_call: TRBV18
d_call: TRBD1
j_call: TRBJ2-7
clone_size: many

cdr3_aa: ASSGGGQDYEQY
v_call: TRBV12-3/TRBV12-4
d_call: NA
j_call: TRBJ2-7
clone_size: NA

cdr3_aa: ASGAYGYT
v_call: TRBV2
d_call: NA
j_call: TRBJ1-2
clone_size: NA

cdr3_aa: SAATMQGNNEQF
v_call: TRBV20-1
d_call: NA
j_call: TRBJ2-1
clone_size: few

cdr3_aa: ASSQGDSRYEQY
v_call: TRBV4-3
d_call: TRBD1
j_call: TRBJ2-7
clone_size: NA

cdr3_aa: ASSQTGTGVYEQY
v_call: TRBV4-3
d_call: TRBD1
j_call: TRBJ2-7
clone_size: few

cdr3_aa: ASSLDRGNTIY
v_call: TRBV2
d_call: TRBD1
j_call: TRBJ1-3
clone_size: NA

cdr3_aa: ASSLSGGENQPQH
v_call: TRBV7-2
d_call: NA
j_call: TRBJ1-5
clone_size: many

cdr3_aa: SVEEVGQPQH
v_call: TRBV29-1
d_call: NA
j_call: TRBJ1-5
clone_size: many

cdr3_aa: ASSYSWDRSPTGQY
v_call: TRBV6-5
d_call: TRBD1
j_call: TRBJ2-7
clone_size: NA

cdr3_aa: ASRTGTGELF
v_call: TRBV19
d_call: NA
j_call: TRBJ2-2
clone_size: NA

cdr3_aa: ASSSKKFAGLAGLEQF
v_call: TRBV7-3
d_call: TRBD2
j_call: TRBJ2-1
clone_size: few

cdr3_aa: ASSYPADRVGQPQH
v_call: TRBV6-6
d_call: TRBD1
j_call: TRBJ1-5
clone_size: NA

cdr3_aa: ASSFSVQPGETQY
v_call: TRBV25-1
d_call: NA
j_call: TRBJ2-5
clone_size: NA

cdr3_aa: ASSAIRDGSYEQY
v_call: TRBV6-1
d_call: NA
j_call: TRBJ2-7
clone_size: many

cdr3_aa: ASSLMTGEYYEQY
v_call: TRBV7-6
d_call: NA
j_call: TRBJ2-7
clone_size: few

cdr3_aa: ATSDPTGGSQETQY
v_call: TRBV24-1
d_call: TRBD1
j_call: TRBJ2-5
clone_size: many

cdr3_aa: AISESGGGQPQH
v_call: TRBV10-3
d_call: NA
j_call: TRBJ1-5
clone_size: NA

cdr3_aa: ASSPAWSGGFADTQY
v_call: TRBV7-9
d_call: TRBD2
j_call: TRBJ2-3
clone_size: many

cdr3_aa: ASSLRLVRETQY
v_call: TRBV7-9
d_call: NA
j_call: TRBJ2-5
clone_size: NA